This TCR beta chain is from a study of Ad26.COV2.S vaccination and SARS-CoV-2 variants (dated by TCRdb to the early 2020s). Context from the whole study: Donors in the vaccine arm were drawn from COV1001, a multicentre, randomized, double-blind, placebo-controlled phase I-IIa trial testing Ad26.COV2.S in healthy adults. Dosing of Ad26.COV2.S was intramuscular, at either 5x10^10 or 1x10^11 viral particles, delivered as one shot or as two shots spaced 56 days apart. The specificity and breadth of SARS-CoV-2-reactive T cell receptors after Ad26.COV2.S vaccination were assessed by TCRbeta repertoire sequencing. The TCR-sequenced set comprised around 30 samples: 19 Ad26.COV2.S vaccine recipients, 5 placebo recipients and 8 SARS-CoV-2 convalescent individuals. Trial participants were randomized into five groups of five, in which low-dose or high-dose Ad26.COV2.S was given once or twice, or placebo was given on both occasions. Investigators remained blinded to trial group allocation during experiments and outcome assessment.

The paper's findings and limits, for the study overall: Substantial breadth of spike-specific CD8+ and CD4+ T cell responses was reported after vaccination. Comparing responses between vaccine doses or regimens was not something the study was powered to do. Non-spike TCR breadth was comparable between vaccine and placebo recipients, consistent with the vaccine containing only spike. The authors noted that the TCR breadth and depth analyses may have underestimated total T cell responses. Higher spike-specific TCR breadth was observed in Ad26.COV2.S recipients than in placebo recipients (P = 0.0014).

To note about this clone: The clone's antigen remains unknown. Within one base of it there is no much larger clone, and no base qualities were kept. Other DNA sequences of this sample code for an identical CDR3.

TCRbeta CDR3 regions were sequenced with the immunoSEQ Assay. After extraction, genomic DNA underwent amplification by bias-controlled multiplex PCR, followed by high-throughput sequencing. Per the authors' processing: To quantify the absolute abundance of each unique TCRbeta CDR3 region, sequences were collapsed and filtered. T cell fraction was estimated by normalizing TCRbeta template counts to usable DNA, with usable DNA measured through amplification of reference genes found in all nucleated cells. Repertoire TCRs were annotated as SARS-CoV-2-specific by exact matching of V gene, CDR3 amino acid sequence and J gene to a known reactive TCR set. The reference SARS-CoV-2 TCR set came from MIRA and was filtered for enrichment in COVID-19-positive ImmuneCODE repertoires, removing public or cross-reactive TCRs. Using the MIRA antigens, annotated TCRs were further analysed by specific ORF or by position within an ORF. Depth was the summed frequency of annotated unique rearrangements, while breadth was defined as annotated unique rearrangements over total unique productive rearrangements. Group comparisons of TCR breadth used two-sided Wilcoxon rank-sum tests. In TCRdb, the immuneACCESS table is reduced to in-frame sequences with V and J assigned. These tables do not hold every clone; where another copy was compared, an unresolved V gene accounts for under half, and the others remain unexplained. Clone size and the V and J calls come from that table; the DNA yielded D and trimming. Here the sample has some 520,000 clones; around 90% occur a single time. 9.5% to 15% of the sample is in the top ten clones.

The intended sense of this specimen's treatment or condition label: around 19 received Ad26.COV2.S at low or high dose, single or two shots; about 5 received placebo; per-sample allocation not given. Repertoires of vaccine and placebo recipients were sequenced from samples taken on day 63 after the first injection. Cohort 1b enrolled around 23 adults aged 18-55 years at a single site in Boston, USA, between 29 July and 7 August 2020. As a vaccine, Ad26.COV2.S was a replication-incompetent adenovirus type 26 vector that expressed a prefusion-stabilized SARS-CoV-2 spike protein derived from the original Wuhan strain. Counted from cysteine to phenylalanine, this CDR3 has 13 amino acids. Only the CDR3 DNA is retained, 39 bases long and in frame from the first base. The CDR1 and CDR2 encoded by the germline V gene (reference sequence) are LNHDA and SQIVND. The V end loses 2 bases and the J end loses 5 bases, and a stretch of 7 bases separates them.

This receptor was obtained from a person aged 18-65 years who received the Ad26.COV2.S COVID-19 vaccine or a placebo. The sample was peripheral blood, taken in a trial of Ad26.COV2.S vaccine versus placebo. The rearranged segments are TRBV19 and TRBJ1-5, with the D segment identity uncertain. The CDR3 region: CASSILGDQPQHF. The DNA sequence reads TGTGCCAGTAGTATACTCGGTGATCAGCCCCAGCATTTT.